The entry below gives a single TCR beta chain sequence along with its context. Its antigen is unknown. The data derive from a study of high-grade serous ovarian cancer treatment subgroups. Whole-study context: Mean per sample: about 14,000 reads, several thousand unique TCR beta rearrangements.

Generated by immunoSEQ multiplex PCR, the TCRdb table keeps only in-frame clones and is missing some. Of thousands of clones listed, 66% are singletons. Tumor samples were obtained before definitive surgery or chemotherapy. The CDR3 extends over 11 amino acids. Trimming stripped 8 bases from V and 4 bases from J, with 6 bases between. CDR1 and CDR2 (germline): MNHEY, SVGAGI. General study findings and limits: Same-patient tumor repertoires overlapped at about 0.095 to 0.85; different patients barely overlapped. Without spatial data, bulk sequencing limits insight into HGSC tumor diversity. Repertoire analysis covered CDR3 alone, not CDR1 or CDR2.

The specimen was tumor tissue. This clonotype originated in a human donor with high-grade serous ovarian cancer. The chain joins TRBV6-5 to TRBJ1-5, with D unclear. For the CDR3, the DNA is TGTGCCAGCGGTGGGAATCAGCCCCAGCATTTT. Translation gives CASGGNQPQHF.